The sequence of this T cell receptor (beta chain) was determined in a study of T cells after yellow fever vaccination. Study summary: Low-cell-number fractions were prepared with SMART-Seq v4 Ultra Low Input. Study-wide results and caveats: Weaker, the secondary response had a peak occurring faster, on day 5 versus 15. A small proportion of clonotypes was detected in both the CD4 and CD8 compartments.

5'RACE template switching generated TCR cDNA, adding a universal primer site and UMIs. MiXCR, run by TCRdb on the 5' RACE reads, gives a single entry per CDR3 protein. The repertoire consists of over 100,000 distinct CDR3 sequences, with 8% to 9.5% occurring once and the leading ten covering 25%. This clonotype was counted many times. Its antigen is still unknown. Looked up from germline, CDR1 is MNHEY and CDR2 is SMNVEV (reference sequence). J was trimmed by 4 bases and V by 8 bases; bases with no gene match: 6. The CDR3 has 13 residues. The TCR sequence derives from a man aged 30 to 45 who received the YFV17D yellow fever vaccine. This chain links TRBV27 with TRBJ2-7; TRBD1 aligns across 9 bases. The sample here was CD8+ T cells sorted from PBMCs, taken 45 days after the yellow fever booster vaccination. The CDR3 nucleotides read TGTGCCAGCGGCACAGGGGGCTCGTACGAGCAGTACTTC. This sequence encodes CASGTGGSYEQYF.